One sample yielded the 6 T cell receptor beta chains listed below, sequenced in a study of CD8+CD57+ T cells in acquired aplastic anemia. The use of genomic DNA as template underpinned the TCR beta VDJ and CDR3 profiling. TCRdb reanalysed the reads using MiXCR and keeps one entry per CDR3 protein. The sample gives about 150,000 distinct CDR3 sequences, roughly 54% of which show up once; less than 15% is in the top ten. Sequencing was done on patients that had shown CD8+CD57+ cell expansion by flow cytometry. The specimen was sorted CD4+, CD8+, or CD8+CD57+ T cells (not recorded which) from PBMCs. The receptors were sampled from a human donor with aplastic anemia.

This clonotype has just a few counts. V gene TRBV27 combines with J gene TRBJ2-2; the match to TRBD1 covers 10 bases. Germline assignment: CDR1 MNHEY and CDR2 SMNVEV (reference sequence). V was clipped by 3 bases and J by 3 bases; unmatched bases: 7. CDR3 length: 17 amino acids. This CDR3 is CASSFYQTGGDTGELFF. As DNA, the CDR3 is TGTGCCAGCAGTTTTTACCAGACAGGGGGCGACACCGGGGAGCTGTTTTTT.

CDR3 amino acids: CAISGVSGRSTYEQYF. The DNA for the CDR3 is TGTGCCATCAGTGGGGTTAGCGGGAGGTCGACCTACGAGCAGTACTTC. V is TRBV10-3 and J is TRBJ2-7, with 10 bases matching TRBD2. Germline CDR1 ENHRY, CDR2 SYGVKD. After removal of 4 bases from V and 2 bases from J, the junction contained 8 bases not matched to a gene. CDR3 size: 16 residues.

This clonotype was observed at least ten times. The chain recombines TRBV2 with TRBJ1-3, with D unresolved. The CDR3 runs to 14 residues. Trimming removed 2 bases at V and 2 bases at J, with 7 bases between. In germline, CDR1 is SNHLY, CDR2 FYNNEI. CDR3 protein: CASSESPAGNTIYF. CDR3 in DNA: TGTGCCAGCAGTGAAAGTCCGGCTGGAAACACCATATATTTT. Together with reference TRBV2 and TRBJ1-3, the CDR3 gives the full variable domain: EPEVTQTPSHQVTQMGQEVILRCVPISNHLYFYWYRQILGQKVEFLVSFYNNEISEKSEIFDDQFSVERPDGSNFTLKIRSTKLEDSAMYFCASSESPAGNTIYFGEGSWLTVV.

This clonotype was counted at least ten times. The chain joins TRBV4-2 to TRBJ2-5, with 13 bases fitting TRBD2. Per the germline V gene, CDR1 is LGHNA and CDR2 is YNFKEQ. This CDR3 contains 18 residues. The trim removed 0 bases at V and 5 bases at J, leaving 9 bases unmatched. The DNA for the CDR3 is TGTGCCAGCAGCCAAGAGCACGGACTAGCGGGGGTCGGCGAGACCCAGTACTTC. This codes for CASSQEHGLAGVGETQYF.

The chain employs TRBV24-1 and TRBJ2-5; D not resolved. The last part of the DNA fits TRBJ2-1 better; the J call may be wrong. The CDR3 is 14 amino acids. Germline V CDR1 and CDR2: KGHDR, SFDVKD. The CDR3 protein is CATSDPGSSDEQFF. The CDR3 DNA sequence: TGTGCCACCAGTGACCCCGGCTCCTCGGATGAGCAGTTCTTC.

This rearrangement joins TRBV10-3 to TRBJ1-5; TRBD1 might be the D (5 bases). The CDR3 is 14 amino acids. The V end was cut by 10 bases, the J end by 4 bases, with 17 bases between. Germline CDR1 reads ENHRY; CDR2 reads SYGVKD. This chain's CDR3 is CATTDRDPNQPQHF. The CDR3 DNA follows: TGTGCCACGACGGACCGGGACCCTAATCAGCCCCAGCATTTT.